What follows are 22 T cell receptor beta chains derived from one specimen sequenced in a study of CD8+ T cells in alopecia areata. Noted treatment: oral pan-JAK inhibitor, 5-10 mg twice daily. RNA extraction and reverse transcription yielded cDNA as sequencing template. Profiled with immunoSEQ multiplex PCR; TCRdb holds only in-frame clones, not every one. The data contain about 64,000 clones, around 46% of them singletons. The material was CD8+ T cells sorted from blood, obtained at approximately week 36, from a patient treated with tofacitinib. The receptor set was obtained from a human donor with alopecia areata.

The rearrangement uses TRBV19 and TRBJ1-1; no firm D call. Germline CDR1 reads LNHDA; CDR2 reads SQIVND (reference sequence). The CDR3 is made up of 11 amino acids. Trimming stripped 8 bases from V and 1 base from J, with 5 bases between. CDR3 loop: CASARNTEAFF. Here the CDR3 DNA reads TGTGCCAGTGCCCGGAACACTGAAGCTTTCTTT. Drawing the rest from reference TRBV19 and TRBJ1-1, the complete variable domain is DGGITQSPKYLFRKEGQNVTLSCEQNLNHDAMYWYRQDPGQGLRLIYYSQIVNDFQKGDIAEGYSVSREKKESFPLTVTSAQKNPTAFYLCASARNTEAFFGQGTRLTVV.

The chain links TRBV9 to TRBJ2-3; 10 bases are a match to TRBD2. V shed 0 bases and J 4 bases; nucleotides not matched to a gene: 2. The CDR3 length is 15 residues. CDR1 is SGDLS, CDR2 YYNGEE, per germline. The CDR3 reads CASSVGAGGPDTQYF. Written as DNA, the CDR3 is TGTGCCAGCAGCGTAGGAGCGGGAGGGCCAGATACGCAGTATTTT.

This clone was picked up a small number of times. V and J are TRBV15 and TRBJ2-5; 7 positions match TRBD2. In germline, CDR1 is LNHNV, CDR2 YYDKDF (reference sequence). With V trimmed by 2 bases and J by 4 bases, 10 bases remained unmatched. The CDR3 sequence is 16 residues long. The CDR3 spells CATSRSTGGRTETQYF. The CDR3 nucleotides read TGTGCCACCAGCAGATCAACGGGAGGCCGGACAGAGACCCAGTACTTC. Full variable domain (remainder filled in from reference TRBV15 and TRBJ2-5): DAMVIQNPRYQVTQFGKPVTLSCSQTLNHNVMYWYQQKSSQAPKLLFHYYDKDFNNEADTPDNFQSRRPNTSFCFLDIRSPGLGDTAMYLCATSRSTGGRTETQYFGPGTRLLVL.

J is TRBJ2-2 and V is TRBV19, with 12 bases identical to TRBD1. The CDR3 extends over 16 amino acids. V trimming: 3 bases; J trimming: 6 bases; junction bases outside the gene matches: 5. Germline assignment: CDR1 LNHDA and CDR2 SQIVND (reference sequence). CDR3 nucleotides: TGTGCCAGTAGTATGCGGGACAGGGGGCAGTCCGGGGAGCTGTTTTTT. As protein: CASSMRDRGQSGELFF.

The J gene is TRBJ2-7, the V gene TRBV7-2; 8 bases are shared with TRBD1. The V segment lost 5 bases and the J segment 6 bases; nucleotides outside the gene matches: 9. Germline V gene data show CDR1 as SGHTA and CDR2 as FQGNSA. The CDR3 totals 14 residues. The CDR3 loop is CASSRGQGVSEQYF. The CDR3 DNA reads TGTGCCAGCAGCCGAGGACAGGGCGTGAGCGAGCAGTACTTC.

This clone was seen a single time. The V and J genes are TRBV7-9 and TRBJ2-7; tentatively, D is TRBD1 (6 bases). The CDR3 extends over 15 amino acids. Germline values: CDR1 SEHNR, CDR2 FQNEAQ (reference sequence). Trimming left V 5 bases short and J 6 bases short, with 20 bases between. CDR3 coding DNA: TGTGCCAGCAGCGGTAAGGGACACAATAAAGGCGAGCAGTACTTC. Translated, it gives CASSGKGHNKGEQYF.

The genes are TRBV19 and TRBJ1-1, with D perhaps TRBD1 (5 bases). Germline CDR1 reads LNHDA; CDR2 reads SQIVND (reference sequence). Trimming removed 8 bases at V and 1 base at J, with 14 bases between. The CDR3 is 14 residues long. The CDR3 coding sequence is TGTGCCAGTTCCCCCGGGGGGACGAACACTGAAGCTTTCTTT. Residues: CASSPGGTNTEAFF. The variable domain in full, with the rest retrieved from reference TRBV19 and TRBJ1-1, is DGGITQSPKYLFRKEGQNVTLSCEQNLNHDAMYWYRQDPGQGLRLIYYSQIVNDFQKGDIAEGYSVSREKKESFPLTVTSAQKNPTAFYLCASSPGGTNTEAFFGQGTRLTVV.

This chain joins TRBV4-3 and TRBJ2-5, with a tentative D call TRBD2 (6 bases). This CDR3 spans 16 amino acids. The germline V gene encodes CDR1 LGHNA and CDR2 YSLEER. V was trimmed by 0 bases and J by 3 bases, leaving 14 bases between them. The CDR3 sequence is CASSQDPSQREETQYF. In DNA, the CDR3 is TGCGCCAGCAGCCAAGACCCAAGCCAGCGGGAAGAGACCCAGTACTTC.

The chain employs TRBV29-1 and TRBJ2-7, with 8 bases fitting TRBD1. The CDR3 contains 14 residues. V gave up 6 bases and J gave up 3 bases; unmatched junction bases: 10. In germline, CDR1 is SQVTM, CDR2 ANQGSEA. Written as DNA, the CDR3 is TGCAGCGTACTATTAGGACAGGGAGGCTACGAGCAGTACTTC. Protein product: CSVLLGQGGYEQYF.

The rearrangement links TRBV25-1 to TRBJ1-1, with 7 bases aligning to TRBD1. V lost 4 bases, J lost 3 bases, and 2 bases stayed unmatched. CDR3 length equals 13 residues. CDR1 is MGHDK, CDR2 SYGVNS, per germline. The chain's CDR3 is CASSARGYTEAFF. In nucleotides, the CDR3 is TGTGCCAGCAGTGCCAGGGGGTACACTGAAGCTTTCTTT.

The CDR3 coding sequence is TGTGCCAGCAGCGTAGCGGGTAGCACCTACGAGCAGTACTTC. Protein sequence: CASSVAGSTYEQYF. This sequence joins TRBV9 and TRBJ2-5, with no clear D. The DNA end is more similar to TRBJ2-7, so the J call may be wrong. This CDR3 contains 14 residues. In germline, CDR1 is SGDLS, CDR2 YYNGEE.

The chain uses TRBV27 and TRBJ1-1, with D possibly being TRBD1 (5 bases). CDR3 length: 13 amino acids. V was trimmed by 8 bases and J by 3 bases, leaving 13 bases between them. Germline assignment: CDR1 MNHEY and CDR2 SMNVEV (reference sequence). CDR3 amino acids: CASGETDYTEAFF. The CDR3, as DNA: TGTGCCAGCGGGGAGACAGACTACACTGAAGCTTTCTTT.

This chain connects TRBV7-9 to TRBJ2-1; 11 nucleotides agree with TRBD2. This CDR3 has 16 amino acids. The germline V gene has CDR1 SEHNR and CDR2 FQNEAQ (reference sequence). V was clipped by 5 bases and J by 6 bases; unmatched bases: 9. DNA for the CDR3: TGTGCCAGCAGCGCGTCTGGACTAGCGGGCGCCAATGAGCAGTTCTTC. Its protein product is CASSASGLAGANEQFF.

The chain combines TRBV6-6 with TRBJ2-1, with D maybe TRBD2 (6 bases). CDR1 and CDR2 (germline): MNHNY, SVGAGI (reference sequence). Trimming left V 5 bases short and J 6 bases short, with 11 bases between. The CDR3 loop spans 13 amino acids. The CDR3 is CASSGGLLNEQFF. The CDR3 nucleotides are TGTGCCAGCAGTGGGGGACTCCTCAATGAGCAGTTCTTC.

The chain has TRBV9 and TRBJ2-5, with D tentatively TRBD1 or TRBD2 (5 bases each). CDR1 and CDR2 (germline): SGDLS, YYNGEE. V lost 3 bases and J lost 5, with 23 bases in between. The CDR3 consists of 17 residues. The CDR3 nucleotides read TGTGCCAGCAGCGCGACCACTTTATACCGGGACCGCGAGACCCAGTACTTC. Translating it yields CASSATTLYRDRETQYF.

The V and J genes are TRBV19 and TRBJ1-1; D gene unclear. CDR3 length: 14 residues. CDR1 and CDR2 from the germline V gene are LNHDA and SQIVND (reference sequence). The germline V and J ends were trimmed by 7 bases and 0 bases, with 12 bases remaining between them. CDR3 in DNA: TGTGCCAGTAAGTTCAAAGGGATGAACACTGAAGCTTTCTTT. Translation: CASKFKGMNTEAFF. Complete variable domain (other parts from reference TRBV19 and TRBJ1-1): DGGITQSPKYLFRKEGQNVTLSCEQNLNHDAMYWYRQDPGQGLRLIYYSQIVNDFQKGDIAEGYSVSREKKESFPLTVTSAQKNPTAFYLCASKFKGMNTEAFFGQGTRLTVV.

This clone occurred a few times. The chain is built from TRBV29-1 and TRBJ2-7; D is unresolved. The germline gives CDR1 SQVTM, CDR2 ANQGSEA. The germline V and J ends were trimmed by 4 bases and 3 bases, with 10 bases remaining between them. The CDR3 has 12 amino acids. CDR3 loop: CSVVDTYYEQYF. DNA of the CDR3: TGCAGCGTTGTTGACACCTACTACGAGCAGTACTTC.

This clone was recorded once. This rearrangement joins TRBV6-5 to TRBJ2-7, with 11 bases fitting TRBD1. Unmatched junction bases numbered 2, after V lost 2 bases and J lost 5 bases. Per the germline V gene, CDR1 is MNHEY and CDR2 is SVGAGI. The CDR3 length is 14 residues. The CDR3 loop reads CASSYGTGGDEQYF. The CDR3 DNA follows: TGTGCCAGCAGTTACGGGACAGGGGGAGACGAGCAGTACTTC.

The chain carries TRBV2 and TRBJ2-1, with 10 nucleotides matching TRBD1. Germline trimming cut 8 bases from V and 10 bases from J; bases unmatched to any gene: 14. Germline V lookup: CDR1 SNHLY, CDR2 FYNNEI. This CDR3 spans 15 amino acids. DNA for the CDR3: TGTGCCAGCCCGCTGCCGGGACAGGGGAGCGAAGAGCAGTTCTTC. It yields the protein CASPLPGQGSEEQFF.

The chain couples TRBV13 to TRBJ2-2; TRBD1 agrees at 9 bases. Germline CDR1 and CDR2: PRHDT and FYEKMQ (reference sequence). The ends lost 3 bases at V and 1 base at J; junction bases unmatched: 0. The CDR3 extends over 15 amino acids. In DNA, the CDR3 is TGTGCCAGCAGCTTGGGACAGGGGAACACCGGGGAGCTGTTTTTT. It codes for CASSLGQGNTGELFF.

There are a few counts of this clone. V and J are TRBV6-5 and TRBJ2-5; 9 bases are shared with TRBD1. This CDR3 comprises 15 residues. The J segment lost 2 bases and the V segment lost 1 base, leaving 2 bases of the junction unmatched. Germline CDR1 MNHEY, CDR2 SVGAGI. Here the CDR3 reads CASSYWDRAQETQYF. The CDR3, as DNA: TGTGCCAGCAGTTACTGGGACAGGGCGCAAGAGACCCAGTACTTC.

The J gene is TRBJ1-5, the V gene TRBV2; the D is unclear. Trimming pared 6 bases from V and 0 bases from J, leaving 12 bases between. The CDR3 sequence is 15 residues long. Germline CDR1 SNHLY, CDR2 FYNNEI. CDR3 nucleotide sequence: TGTGCCAGCAGGCCACTGGGTGGTAGCAATCAGCCCCAGCATTTT. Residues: CASRPLGGSNQPQHF.